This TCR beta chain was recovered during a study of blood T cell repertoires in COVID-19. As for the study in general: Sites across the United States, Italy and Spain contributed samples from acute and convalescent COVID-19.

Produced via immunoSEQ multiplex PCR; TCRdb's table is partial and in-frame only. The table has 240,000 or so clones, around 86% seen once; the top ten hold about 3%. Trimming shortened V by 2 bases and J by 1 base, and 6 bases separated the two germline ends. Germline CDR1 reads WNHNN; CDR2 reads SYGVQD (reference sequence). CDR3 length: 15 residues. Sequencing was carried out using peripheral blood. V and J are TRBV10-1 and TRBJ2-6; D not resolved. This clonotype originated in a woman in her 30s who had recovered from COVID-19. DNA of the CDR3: TGCGCCAGCAGTGAGGTCAGGTCTGGGGCCAACGTCCTGACTTTC. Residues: CASSEVRSGANVLTF.